A single sample gave rise to the 28 T cell receptor beta chains below, sequenced in a study of regulatory T cells in long-lasting Graves disease. Regarding time point: persistent/refractory GD, antithyroid drugs over 5 years with positive TRAb. The TCR library was prepared using RNA isolated from PBMCs. Relying on iRepertoire HTBI primers and Arm-PCR of CDR3 regions, the team built TCR beta libraries. Using its own MiXCR run on the multiplex PCR reads, TCRdb lists one record per CDR3 protein. The table lists about 470,000 distinct CDR3 sequences, less than 25% of them singletons, with 6.5% to 10% in the top ten. Material: peripheral blood mononuclear cells (PBMCs), obtained when the disease was refractory, from a patient treated with antithyroid drugs. These receptors were collected from a female donor with Graves disease.

The gene calls are TRBV20-1 and TRBJ2-6, with D possibly TRBD2 on 5 matching bases. The CDR3 covers 14 residues. Trimming stripped 2 bases from V and 2 bases from J, with 7 bases between. Germline loops: CDR1 DFQATT, CDR2 SNEGSKA (reference sequence). The CDR3 DNA is TGCAGTGCTAGACCACTAGCTGGGGCCAACGTCCTGACTTTC. This gives the protein CSARPLAGANVLTF.

This clonotype has just a few counts. The chain is built from TRBV12-3 or TRBV12-4 and TRBJ2-7, with 8 bases aligning to TRBD1. The J segment lost 2 bases and the V segment lost 5 bases, leaving 8 bases of the junction unmatched. This CDR3 is built from 15 residues. This chain's CDR3 is CASSINRDRTYEQYF. CDR3 nucleotide sequence: TGTGCCAGCAGTATCAACCGGGACAGGACCTACGAGCAGTACTTC.

This clonotype was seen repeatedly, ten times or more. J is TRBJ2-7 and V is TRBV5-1; 8 bases align to TRBD2. Germline V CDR1 and CDR2: SGHRS, YFSETQ. The ends lost 1 base at V and 5 bases at J; junction bases unmatched: 5. The CDR3 contains 14 residues. The CDR3 coding sequence is TGCGCCAGCAGCTTGCAAGGACTAGCTCACGAGCAGTACTTC. This encodes CASSLQGLAHEQYF.

The chain couples TRBV15 to TRBJ2-3; no clear D. Between the trimmed V and J ends, which lost 2 bases and 0 bases, there was a span of 18 bases. Germline lookup yields CDR1 LNHNV and CDR2 YYDKDF (reference sequence). This CDR3 comprises 18 residues. CDR3 sequence (DNA): TGTGCCACCAGCAGACCTCCCAGACCGAGAACTAGCACAGATACGCAGTATTTT. Translated: CATSRPPRPRTSTDTQYF.

This clonotype has ten or more counts. The chain combines TRBV7-8 with TRBJ1-2; 9 bases line up with TRBD1. The CDR3 totals 12 residues. Germline-derived CDR1 and CDR2 are SGHVS and FQNEAQ. V was clipped by 3 bases and J by 13 bases; unmatched bases: 6. The CDR3 sequence is CASSFRGQGSTF. The CDR3 DNA sequence: TGTGCCAGCAGCTTCAGGGGACAGGGATCCACCTTC.

This clonotype was seen a few times. This chain uses TRBV6-1 with TRBJ2-5; 9 positions agree with TRBD1. The DNA end favors TRBJ2-1, so the J call may be wrong. The CDR3 totals 15 residues. Per the germline V gene, CDR1 is MNHNS and CDR2 is SASEGT. CDR3 nucleotide sequence: TGTGCCAGCAGGCCTACCGGGACAGGGAGTAATGAGCAGTTCTTC. It yields the protein CASRPTGTGSNEQFF.

Details on this clonotype: Given a much more abundant clone one base away, this may be a read error. This chain links TRBV19 with TRBJ1-5; tentative D call: TRBD1 (6 bases). This CDR3 contains 14 residues. The germline V gene has CDR1 LNHDA and CDR2 SQIVND (reference sequence). The V and J ends lost 9 bases and 3 bases respectively, with 15 bases between them. The CDR3 region has the DNA TGTGCCAGCACCGGGGCAGGGGACAATCAGCCCCAGCATTTT. It codes for CASTGAGDNQPQHF.

This clonotype was seen repeatedly, ten times or more. The V and J genes are TRBV28 and TRBJ2-7, with 9 bases that match TRBD1. This CDR3 has 17 amino acids. Trimming took 6 bases from V and 2 from J; bases not matched to a gene: 14. Germline CDR1 and CDR2: MDHEN and SYDVKM. CDR3 nucleotide sequence: TGTGCCAGCAGGACAGGGACAGGGAGACCTATACCCTACGAGCAGTACTTC. Its translation is CASRTGTGRPIPYEQYF. Filled out from reference TRBV28 and TRBJ2-7, the complete variable domain reads DVKVTQSSRYLVKRTGEKVFLECVQDMDHENMFWYRQDPGLGLRLIYFSYDVKMKEKGDIPEGYSVSREKKERFSLILESASTNQTSMYLCASRTGTGRPIPYEQYFGPGTRLTVT.

The V and J genes are TRBV27 and TRBJ2-7, with a possible D match to TRBD2 (7 bases). V lost 1 base, J lost 1 base, and 14 bases lay in between. This CDR3 has 16 residues. CDR1 and CDR2 (germline): MNHEY, SMNVEV (reference sequence). This CDR3 reads CASSLFGRGGSYEQYF. The CDR3 nucleotides are TGTGCCAGCAGTTTATTTGGCAGGGGAGGGTCCTACGAGCAGTACTTC.

This clonotype was recorded at least ten times. The chain has TRBV6-5 and TRBJ2-7; the match to TRBD2 covers 10 bases. V was pared by 4 bases and J by 5 bases, with 11 bases of the junction left unmatched. The CDR3 sequence is 16 residues long. Looked up from germline, CDR1 is MNHEY and CDR2 is SVGAGI. CDR3 in amino acids: CASSSLTSGTSDEQYF. CDR3 coding DNA: TGTGCCAGCAGTTCCCTTACTAGCGGGACGTCCGACGAGCAGTACTTC.

Turning to this clonotype: A read error may account for a junction end that differs from germline. This chain joins TRBV6-1 and TRBJ1-6, with 9 bases fitting TRBD1. The CDR3 has 14 amino acids. The germline V gene encodes CDR1 MNHNS and CDR2 SASEGT. CDR3 region: CASSATGGKSPLYF. CDR3 DNA sequence: TGTGCCAGCAGTGCGACAGGGGGGAAATCACCCCTCTACTTT.

In its sample, this clonotype was seen many times. The gene calls are TRBV28 and TRBJ2-7, with TRBD1 as a possible D gene (5 bases). The CDR3 extends over 15 amino acids. Trimming left V 5 bases short and J 2 bases short, with 16 bases between. Germline assignment: CDR1 MDHEN and CDR2 SYDVKM. The CDR3 nucleotides are TGTGCCAGCAGTCCCCAGGGCAGGCACACCTACGAGCAGTACTTC. Its protein product is CASSPQGRHTYEQYF. The entire variable domain, with the rest obtained from reference TRBV28 and TRBJ2-7, is as follows: DVKVTQSSRYLVKRTGEKVFLECVQDMDHENMFWYRQDPGLGLRLIYFSYDVKMKEKGDIPEGYSVSREKKERFSLILESASTNQTSMYLCASSPQGRHTYEQYFGPGTRLTVT.

Comments on this clonotype: One junction end disagrees with the germline gene, perhaps due to a read error. This chain connects TRBV20-1 to TRBJ2-7; D call uncertain. There are 12 residues in the CDR3. Germline CDR1 DFQATT, CDR2 SNEGSKA (reference sequence). CDR3 bases: TGCAGTGCTAGATACGTCGGCTCTAATTCGGAATTC. Its protein product is CSARYVGSNSEF.

This sequence joins TRBV19 and TRBJ1-2; D is unclear. This CDR3 spans 15 amino acids. CDR1 LNHDA and CDR2 SQIVND come from the germline V gene (reference sequence). Trimming removed 3 bases at V and 6 bases at J, with 17 bases between. The CDR3 sequence is CASSMGRPHSDGYTF. In nucleotides, the CDR3 is TGTGCCAGTAGTATGGGCCGTCCCCATTCTGATGGCTACACCTTC.

This clonotype was picked up a small number of times. A read error may be the cause here, since a much bigger clone is one base away. V gene TRBV10-3 combines with J gene TRBJ2-5; 11 bases match TRBD2. Germline CDR1 reads ENHRY; CDR2 reads SYGVKD. This CDR3 region has 14 residues. J was trimmed by 4 bases and V by 2 bases; bases with no gene match: 0. DNA for the CDR3: TGTGCCATCAGTGAGGGACTAGCGGGAGAGACCCAGTACTTC. It yields the protein CAISEGLAGETQYF.

This clonotype turned up a few times. The chain joins TRBV6-1 to TRBJ2-7; 9 bases are shared with TRBD1. The CDR3 is 15 residues long. CDR1 and CDR2 from the germline V gene are MNHNS and SASEGT. With 5 bases clipped from V and 4 bases from J, the junction kept 9 bases outside the gene matches. The CDR3 region has the DNA TGTGCCAGCAGTCCTCGGGGACAGGGACAATACGAGCAGTACTTC. Protein: CASSPRGQGQYEQYF.

This clonotype was found many times. The chain employs TRBV11-1 and TRBJ2-2, with a weak D call TRBD2 (5 bases). Trimming removed 3 bases at V and 6 bases at J, with 11 bases between. This CDR3 has 14 amino acids. The germline V gene encodes CDR1 SGHAT and CDR2 FQDESV (reference sequence). The CDR3, as DNA: TGTGCCAGCAGCTTGACTATAGCGCCCGGGGAGCTGTTTTTT. Translated: CASSLTIAPGELFF.

Remarks on this clonotype: A read error is possible here, since a much larger clone lies one base away. The V call is TRBV28, the J call TRBJ2-2, with D perhaps matching TRBD1 (6 bases). CDR3 size: 14 residues. The germline V gene encodes CDR1 MDHEN and CDR2 SYDVKM. DNA for the CDR3: TGTGCCAGCAGTCTAGACAGGTCCCCGGTAAAGCTGCTTTTT. This gives the protein CASSLDRSPVKLLF. Using reference TRBV28 and TRBJ2-2 for the parts outside the CDR3, the full variable domain is DVKVTQSSRYLVKRTGEKVFLECVQDMDHENMFWYRQDPGLGLRLIYFSYDVKMKEKGDIPEGYSVSREKKERFSLILESASTNQTSMYLCASSLDRSPVKLLFGEGSRLTVL.

At least ten counts were recorded for this clonotype. The chain joins TRBV6-5 to TRBJ1-4; D is unclear. The germline V gene encodes CDR1 MNHEY and CDR2 SVGAGI. Trimming removed 2 bases at V and 4 bases at J, with 11 bases between. The CDR3 has 15 residues. The CDR3 here is CASSYGGGRNEKLFF. Written as DNA, the CDR3 is TGTGCCAGCAGTTACGGAGGAGGTCGTAATGAAAAACTGTTTTTT.

This clonotype was observed a few times. The chain carries TRBV20-1 and TRBJ2-7; 7 bases are shared with TRBD2. J was trimmed by 2 bases and V by 6 bases; bases with no gene match: 7. Germline V gene data show CDR1 as DFQATT and CDR2 as SNEGSKA (reference sequence). There are 13 residues in the CDR3. The CDR3, as DNA: TGCAGTGCGACCAGCGGGAAAACCTACGAGCAGTACTTC. Translated, it gives CSATSGKTYEQYF.

The chain combines TRBV6-2 or TRBV6-3 with TRBJ1-1, with D unclear. Germline CDR1 is MNHEY and CDR2 is SVGEGT. CDR3 length equals 15 residues. The V and J ends lost 5 bases and 1 base respectively, with 14 bases between them. The CDR3 nucleotides are TGTGCCAGCAGTACCTTAGACGGCCAGAACACTGAAGCTTTCTTT. Translating it yields CASSTLDGQNTEAFF.

The chain couples TRBV6-5 to TRBJ1-1; D is uncertain. Per germline, CDR1 MNHEY and CDR2 SVGAGI. This CDR3 is 14 amino acids long. Trimming cost V 4 bases and J 8 bases, with 17 bases left between them. The chain's CDR3 is CASSSNQFVSEAFF. In nucleotides, the CDR3 is TGTGCCAGCAGTTCCAACCAGTTCGTTTCAGAAGCTTTCTTT.

This clonotype has ten or more counts. The chain links TRBV12-3 or TRBV12-4 to TRBJ2-7, with D hard to call. The CDR3 consists of 13 residues. Trimming cost V 3 bases and J 0 bases, with 6 bases left between them. CDR3 amino acids: CASSLGNSYEQYF. The CDR3 DNA reads as TGTGCCAGCAGTTTGGGCAACTCCTACGAGCAGTACTTC.

This clonotype was detected many times. CDR3 sequence: CASSPLGRNTEAFF. CDR3 DNA sequence: TGTGCCAGCTCACCACTCGGCAGGAACACTGAAGCTTTCTTT. This chain joins TRBV18 and TRBJ1-1; D gene uncertain. The length of the CDR3 is 14 residues. V dropped 1 base and J dropped 1 base, with 7 bases sitting between them. Germline V lookup: CDR1 KGHSH, CDR2 LQKENI.

In its sample, this clonotype was seen many times. The chain joins TRBV28 to TRBJ1-2; maybe TRBD1 (5 bases). Germline V CDR1 and CDR2: MDHEN, SYDVKM. This CDR3 region has 13 residues. Trimming cost V 6 bases and J 3 bases, with 11 bases left between them. CDR3 sequence: CASSPGTYYGYTF. The CDR3 region has the DNA TGTGCCAGCAGCCCCGGGACCTACTATGGCTACACCTTC.

There are a few counts of this clonotype. DNA for the CDR3: TGTGCCAGCAGTTTATCAGGGTTAGGTCAGCCCCAGCATTTT. It specifies CASSLSGLGQPQHF. V and J are TRBV27 and TRBJ1-5, with unresolved D. The CDR3 runs 14 residues. The V and J ends lost 0 bases and 6 bases respectively, with 9 bases between them. The V gene's germline CDR1 is MNHEY and CDR2 SMNVEV (reference sequence).

V is TRBV19 and J is TRBJ1-1; 9 bases are shared with TRBD1. V lost 5 bases and J lost 3; bases outside the gene matches: 7. Germline CDR1 LNHDA, CDR2 SQIVND (reference sequence). This CDR3 region has 15 residues. This CDR3 is CASSEQGAFYTEAFF. The CDR3 DNA reads as TGTGCCAGTAGTGAACAGGGGGCGTTTTACACTGAAGCTTTCTTT.

The chain has TRBV20-1 and TRBJ2-7; tentatively, D is TRBD1 (6 bases). The CDR3 runs to 14 residues. Trimming removed 5 bases from V and 4 bases from J, with 18 bases in between. CDR1 is DFQATT and CDR2 is SNEGSKA in the germline V gene (reference sequence). The CDR3 DNA reads as TGCAGTGCTTTAAACAGGGAAAAGGGGTACGAGCAGTACTTC. Protein product: CSALNREKGYEQYF.